A single sample gave rise to the 31 T cell receptor beta chains below, sequenced in a study of T cell responses to AZD1222 COVID-19 vaccine. Sequenced by immunoSEQ multiplex PCR; TCRdb stores in-frame clones only, minus some. The sample lists 150,000 to 200,000 clones, roughly 87% occurring once. This specimen was peripheral blood, taken 28 days after the second AZD1222 dose. The receptors here all came from an adult who received the AZD1222 COVID-19 vaccine.

V usage is TRBV5-6 and J usage is TRBJ2-7; no firm D call. The V and J ends lost 4 bases and 3 bases respectively, with 17 bases between them. Germline lookup yields CDR1 SGHDT and CDR2 YYEEEE. The CDR3 extends over 15 amino acids. The CDR3 region has the DNA TGTGCCAGCAGCCCGATTGGCCGGATTAACTACGAGCAGTACTTC. Translation: CASSPIGRINYEQYF.

This chain's CDR3 is CASRPDFTYNSPLHF. The CDR3, as DNA: TGTGCCAGCAGGCCAGATTTTACTTATAATTCACCCCTCCACTTT. This chain joins TRBV28 and TRBJ1-6; D gene uncertain. This CDR3 contains 15 residues. Germline CDR1 is MDHEN and CDR2 is SYDVKM. The germline V and J ends were trimmed by 6 bases and 4 bases, with 13 bases remaining between them. Supplemented by reference TRBV28 and TRBJ1-6, the full variable domain reads DVKVTQSSRYLVKRTGEKVFLECVQDMDHENMFWYRQDPGLGLRLIYFSYDVKMKEKGDIPEGYSVSREKKERFSLILESASTNQTSMYLCASRPDFTYNSPLHFGNGTRLTVT.

This clone occurred once. V usage is TRBV28 and J usage is TRBJ2-1; D uncertain. Germline CDR1 MDHEN, CDR2 SYDVKM. The CDR3 is 14 amino acids. The V and J ends lost 6 bases and 5 bases respectively, with 14 bases between them. CDR3 sequence: CASRSWTNHNEQFF. The DNA of the CDR3 is TGTGCCAGCAGAAGTTGGACGAATCACAATGAGCAGTTCTTC.

The rearrangement joins TRBV5-1 to TRBJ1-2; TRBD1 aligns across 9 bases. With 4 bases clipped from V and 3 bases from J, the junction kept 7 bases outside the gene matches. From germline, CDR1 is SGHRS and CDR2 YFSETQ. CDR3 length: 15 residues. The CDR3: CASSGQDRGDYGYTF. The CDR3 DNA sequence: TGCGCCAGCAGCGGGCAGGACAGGGGAGACTATGGCTACACCTTC.

The CDR3 DNA reads TGTGCCAGCAGTGAAGAGGGAAGCTCCTACAATGAGCAGTTCTTC. Amino acid sequence: CASSEEGSSYNEQFF. This rearrangement joins TRBV2 to TRBJ2-1; D is ambiguous. Germline V gives CDR1 SNHLY, CDR2 FYNNEI. This CDR3 has 15 amino acids. V dropped 1 base and J dropped 0 bases, with 7 bases sitting between them. Combining the CDR3 with reference TRBV2 and TRBJ2-1 gives the whole variable domain EPEVTQTPSHQVTQMGQEVILRCVPISNHLYFYWYRQILGQKVEFLVSFYNNEISEKSEIFDDQFSVERPDGSNFTLKIRSTKLEDSAMYFCASSEEGSSYNEQFFGPGTRLTVL.

This chain joins TRBV30 and TRBJ1-1; D is ambiguous. The germline CDR1 and CDR2 sequences are GTSNPN and SVGIG (reference sequence). Between the trimmed V and J ends, which lost 3 bases and 1 base, there was a span of 3 bases. CDR3 size: 11 residues. As DNA, the CDR3 is TGTGCCTGGAGGGCGAACACTGAAGCTTTCTTT. It is translated as CAWRANTEAFF. Combining the CDR3 with reference TRBV30 and TRBJ1-1 gives the whole variable domain SQTIHQWPATLVQPVGSPLSLECTVEGTSNPNLYWYRQAAGRGLQLLFYSVGIGQISSEVPQNLSASRPQDRQFILSSKKLLLSDSGFYLCAWRANTEAFFGQGTRLTVV.

The chain has TRBV27 and TRBJ2-7; D may be TRBD1 or TRBD2 (7 bases each). CDR1 and CDR2 from the germline V gene are MNHEY and SMNVEV (reference sequence). CDR3 length: 15 residues. Trimming removed 5 bases at V and 6 bases at J, with 20 bases between. CDR3 bases: TGTGCCAGCAGTCCGACTCAGGGGGGGCGCTTCGAGCAGTACTTC. As protein: CASSPTQGGRFEQYF.

The chain has TRBV20-1 and TRBJ1-5; no clear D. Germline V lookup: CDR1 DFQATT, CDR2 SNEGSKA (reference sequence). Trimming shortened V by 3 bases and J by 4 bases, and 10 bases separated the two germline ends. CDR3 length: 13 residues. The CDR3 spells CSASQQINQPQHF. CDR3 nucleotides: TGCAGTGCTAGTCAACAGATAAATCAGCCCCAGCATTTT.

The rearrangement links TRBV6-1 to TRBJ1-2, with D unclear. Trimming cost V 2 bases and J 11 bases, with 15 bases left between them. From germline, CDR1 is MNHNS and CDR2 SASEGT. This CDR3 has 13 amino acids. The CDR3 loop reads CASSEIRGGKYTF. CDR3 DNA: TGTGCCAGCAGTGAAATCAGAGGCGGAAAATACACCTTC.

This chain joins TRBV11-2 and TRBJ2-5, with 8 bases lining up with TRBD1. The CDR3 has 14 amino acids. Trimming removed 5 bases from V and 5 bases from J; junction bases left unmatched: 7. Germline V gives CDR1 SGHAT, CDR2 FQNNGV. The CDR3 loop reads CASSPRTGRETQYF. CDR3 DNA sequence: TGTGCCAGCAGCCCCCGGACAGGGAGGGAGACCCAGTACTTC.

The CDR3 coding sequence is TGTGCAAGTCGCTTAGTAGGGGACAGGGAGGTGACTAATGAAAAACTGTTTTTT. Its protein is CASRLVGDREVTNEKLFF. The rearrangement links TRBV12-2 to TRBJ1-4; the DNA was not used to check the table's D call, TRBD1. TRBV12-2 is a recognized pseudogene. The CDR3 runs 18 residues.

This chain links TRBV20-1 with TRBJ1-5, with a tentative D call TRBD1 (6 bases). The CDR3 has 16 amino acids. V dropped 3 bases and J dropped 5 bases, with 20 bases sitting between them. From germline, CDR1 is DFQATT and CDR2 SNEGSKA (reference sequence). CDR3 in amino acids: CSASSPQGQGDQPQHF. For the CDR3, the DNA is TGCAGTGCTAGTAGTCCCCAGGGACAAGGGGATCAGCCCCAGCATTTT.

This chain links TRBV28 with TRBJ2-6; D not certain. This CDR3 spans 15 amino acids. Germline V CDR1 and CDR2: MDHEN, SYDVKM. Trimming pared 8 bases from V and 1 base from J, leaving 12 bases between. CDR3 amino acids: CASQMWLSGANVLTF. CDR3 coding DNA: TGTGCCAGCCAGATGTGGCTGTCTGGGGCCAACGTCCTGACTTTC.

V gene TRBV6-1 combines with J gene TRBJ1-5; no reliable D call. Germline CDR1 MNHNS, CDR2 SASEGT. Deletions cut 2 bases from V and 3 bases from J, with 8 bases between. The CDR3 is made up of 14 amino acids. CDR3 residues: CASSEKGYNQPQHF. The CDR3 nucleotides are TGTGCCAGCAGTGAAAAGGGTTACAATCAGCCCCAGCATTTT.

The chain carries TRBV27 and TRBJ1-5; no definite D call. With 2 bases removed from V and 6 bases from J, the gap between germline ends came to 8 bases. The CDR3 sequence is 13 residues long. Germline V lookup: CDR1 MNHEY, CDR2 SMNVEV (reference sequence). For the CDR3, the DNA is TGTGCCAGCAGTTTAGAATCTAGTCAGCCCCAGCATTTT. Protein: CASSLESSQPQHF.

This chain joins TRBV30 and TRBJ1-2; D is possibly TRBD1 (5 bases). Germline CDR1 reads GTSNPN; CDR2 reads SVGIG (reference sequence). Trimming took 4 bases from V and 7 from J, leaving 19 bases between them. The length of the CDR3 is 14 residues. The DNA for the CDR3 is TGTGCCTGGATCCTAGGGCAGGGAGGGTCTGGCTACACCTTC. Translating it yields CAWILGQGGSGYTF. Using reference TRBV30 and TRBJ1-2 for the parts outside the CDR3, the full variable domain is SQTIHQWPATLVQPVGSPLSLECTVEGTSNPNLYWYRQAAGRGLQLLFYSVGIGQISSEVPQNLSASRPQDRQFILSSKKLLLSDSGFYLCAWILGQGGSGYTFGSGTRLTVV.

CDR3 DNA sequence: TGTGCCAGCAGTTACTCTCGACAGGGAGGGAAAGAGACCCAGTACTTC. Translated: CASSYSRQGGKETQYF. The V gene is TRBV6-2 or TRBV6-3, the J gene TRBJ2-5; D may match TRBD1 or TRBD2 (7 bases each). The germline gives CDR1 MNHEY, CDR2 SVGEGT. The CDR3 loop spans 16 amino acids. V lost 0 bases to trimming and J lost 3 bases, with 14 bases between them.

A few counts support this clone. The rearrangement links TRBV6-6 to TRBJ1-5; 7 nucleotides match TRBD1. Trimming cost V 5 bases and J 0 bases; bases outside gene matches: 10. This CDR3 spans 17 amino acids. Germline V gene lookup returns CDR1 MNHNY and CDR2 SVGAGI (reference sequence). The CDR3 protein is CASSRTGTADSNQPQHF. The CDR3 DNA reads as TGTGCCAGCAGTCGAACCGGGACAGCAGATAGCAATCAGCCCCAGCATTTT.

This sequence joins TRBV13 and TRBJ2-7; D gene uncertain. The CDR3 is made up of 15 amino acids. Germline assignment: CDR1 PRHDT and CDR2 FYEKMQ (reference sequence). V was trimmed by 5 bases and J by 4 bases, leaving 18 bases between them. CDR3 bases: TGTGCCAGCAGCCCTCCGTTAGGCAGAATATACGAGCAGTACTTC. Its protein is CASSPPLGRIYEQYF.

The count of this clone is one. The gene calls are TRBV19 and TRBJ2-1; 8 bases map to TRBD2. The CDR3 loop spans 13 amino acids. Germline CDR1 reads LNHDA; CDR2 reads SQIVND (reference sequence). V was pared by 2 bases and J by 15 bases, with 9 bases of the junction left unmatched. In nucleotides, the CDR3 is TGTGCCAGTAGTATACCCCAGCCCCGGGAGGGGTTCTTC. Amino acid sequence: CASSIPQPREGFF.

The gene calls are TRBV18 and TRBJ2-1; D is undetermined. V was pared by 0 bases and J by 6 bases, with 6 bases between. The germline V gene encodes CDR1 KGHSH and CDR2 LQKENI. The CDR3 covers 13 residues. Here the CDR3 DNA reads TGTGCCAGCTCACCACCTTTAATCAATGAGCAGTTCTTC. Amino acid sequence: CASSPPLINEQFF.

The J gene is TRBJ2-3, the V gene TRBV19; a possible D gene is TRBD2 (6 bases). The CDR3 has 13 amino acids. V lost 7 bases to trimming and J lost 5 bases, with 13 bases between them. Germline V CDR1 and CDR2: LNHDA, SQIVND (reference sequence). The DNA for the CDR3 is TGTGCCAGTATTCCGCTGGGGGGAGATACGCAGTATTTT. Amino acid sequence: CASIPLGGDTQYF.

The J gene is TRBJ1-5, the V gene TRBV7-9; D is possibly TRBD1 (5 bases). Germline assignment: CDR1 SEHNR and CDR2 FQNEAQ (reference sequence). CDR3 length: 15 amino acids. V shed 8 bases and J shed 4 bases, with 18 bases lying between them. This chain's CDR3 is CASSGSGAGNQPQHF. Written as DNA, the CDR3 is TGTGCCAGCTCAGGCAGCGGGGCCGGGAATCAGCCCCAGCATTTT.

The chain employs TRBV3-1 (or the pseudogene TRBV3-2) and TRBJ2-3; D is unclear. The germline gives CDR1 LGHDT, CDR2 YNNKEL (reference sequence). CDR3 length equals 18 residues. V gave up 1 base and J gave up 6 bases, with 23 bases separating them. CDR3 sequence reads: CASSQVRRDVQVSDTQYF. The CDR3 coding sequence is TGTGCCAGCAGCCAAGTTCGACGAGACGTCCAGGTTTCGGATACGCAGTATTTT.

The V gene is TRBV6-1, the J gene TRBJ1-4, with D perhaps matching TRBD1 (5 bases). The CDR3 sequence is 19 residues long. Trimming took 0 bases from V and 0 from J, leaving 17 bases between them. Germline V gene data show CDR1 as MNHNS and CDR2 as SASEGT. The CDR3: CASSEAVRAGDATNEKLFF. CDR3 coding DNA: TGTGCCAGCAGTGAAGCGGTGAGGGCGGGGGATGCAACTAATGAAAAACTGTTTTTT.

The chain joins TRBV10-1 to TRBJ2-1; 11 bases are a match to TRBD2. With V trimmed by 6 bases and J by 7 bases, 5 bases remained unmatched. CDR1 is WNHNN, CDR2 SYGVQD, per germline (reference sequence). The CDR3 loop spans 14 amino acids. The CDR3 nucleotides read TGCGCCAGCAGCTTTAGCGGGGGGGCAAATGAGCAGTTCTTC. This sequence encodes CASSFSGGANEQFF.

The chain uses TRBV15 and TRBJ2-7; D perhaps matches TRBD1 (5 bases). CDR1 and CDR2 (germline): LNHNV, YYDKDF (reference sequence). The CDR3 loop spans 14 amino acids. V was cut by 0 bases and J by 2 bases, with 8 bases left in between. The CDR3 DNA reads as TGTGCCACCAGCAGAGATCAGGGCCCCTACGAGCAGTACTTC. It specifies CATSRDQGPYEQYF.

This chain connects TRBV28 to TRBJ2-4; D perhaps matches TRBD1 (5 bases). The CDR3 runs to 13 residues. The germline V gene encodes CDR1 MDHEN and CDR2 SYDVKM. Trimming pared 8 bases from V and 8 bases from J, leaving 16 bases between. CDR3 sequence: CASLRSQGDIQYF. The CDR3 DNA follows: TGTGCCAGCCTGCGGTCTCAAGGGGACATTCAGTACTTC.

This chain connects TRBV7-2 to TRBJ1-2; D remains unclear. Germline V gene data show CDR1 as SGHTA and CDR2 as FQGNSA. Trimming pared 4 bases from V and 5 bases from J, leaving 11 bases between. The length of the CDR3 is 13 residues. The CDR3 coding sequence is TGTGCCAGCAGCTCTTCCTGGACTTATGGCTACACCTTC. Its protein is CASSSSWTYGYTF.

The chain links TRBV4-2 to TRBJ1-4; tentative D call: TRBD1 (5 bases). This CDR3 has 19 residues. Per the germline V gene, CDR1 is LGHNA and CDR2 is YNFKEQ. Trimming left V 0 bases short and J 0 bases short, with 17 bases between. CDR3: CASSQDLEGSTATNEKLFF. In nucleotides, the CDR3 is TGTGCCAGCAGCCAAGACCTAGAGGGGTCGACTGCAACTAATGAAAAACTGTTTTTT.

The chain combines TRBV2 with TRBJ1-1; D gene ambiguous. Trimming pared 0 bases from V and 5 bases from J, leaving 13 bases between. The CDR3 spans 15 residues. The germline CDR1 and CDR2 sequences are SNHLY and FYNNEI. As DNA, the CDR3 is TGTGCCAGCAGTGAAGCGCCCTCCGGGAGGACTGAAGCTTTCTTT. Protein product: CASSEAPSGRTEAFF.